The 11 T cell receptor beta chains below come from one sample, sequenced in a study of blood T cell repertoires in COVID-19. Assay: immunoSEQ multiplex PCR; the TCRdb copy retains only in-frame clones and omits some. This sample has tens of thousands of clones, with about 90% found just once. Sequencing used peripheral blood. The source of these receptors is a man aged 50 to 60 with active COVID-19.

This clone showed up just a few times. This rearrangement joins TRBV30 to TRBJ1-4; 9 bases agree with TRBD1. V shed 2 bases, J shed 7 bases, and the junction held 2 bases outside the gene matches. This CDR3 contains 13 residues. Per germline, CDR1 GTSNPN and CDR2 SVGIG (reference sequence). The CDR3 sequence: CAWSWTGVEKLFF. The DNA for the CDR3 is TGTGCCTGGAGTTGGACAGGGGTTGAAAAACTGTTTTTT. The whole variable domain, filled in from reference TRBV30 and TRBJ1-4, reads SQTIHQWPATLVQPVGSPLSLECTVEGTSNPNLYWYRQAAGRGLQLLFYSVGIGQISSEVPQNLSASRPQDRQFILSSKKLLLSDSGFYLCAWSWTGVEKLFFGSGTQLSVL.

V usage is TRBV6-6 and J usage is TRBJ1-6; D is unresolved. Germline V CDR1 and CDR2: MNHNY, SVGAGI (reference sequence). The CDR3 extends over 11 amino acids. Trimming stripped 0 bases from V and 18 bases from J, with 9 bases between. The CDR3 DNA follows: TGTGCCAGCAGTTACTCGGTCACCAGCCACTTT. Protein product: CASSYSVTSHF.

The chain's CDR3 is CASSQEISYGETQYF. The CDR3 DNA is TGTGCCAGCAGCCAAGAGATTAGCTATGGGGAGACCCAGTACTTC. This sequence joins TRBV3-1 (or the pseudogene TRBV3-2) and TRBJ2-5; the D is unclear. CDR3 length equals 15 residues. In germline, CDR1 is LGHDT, CDR2 YNNKEL (reference sequence). V shed 0 bases and J shed 5 bases, with 13 bases lying between them.

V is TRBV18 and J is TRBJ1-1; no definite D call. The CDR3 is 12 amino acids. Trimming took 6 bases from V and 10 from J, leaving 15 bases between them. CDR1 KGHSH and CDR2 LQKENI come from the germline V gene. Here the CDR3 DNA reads TGTGCCAGCTCGTACATGGACTCGGGAGCTTTCTTT. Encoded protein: CASSYMDSGAFF.

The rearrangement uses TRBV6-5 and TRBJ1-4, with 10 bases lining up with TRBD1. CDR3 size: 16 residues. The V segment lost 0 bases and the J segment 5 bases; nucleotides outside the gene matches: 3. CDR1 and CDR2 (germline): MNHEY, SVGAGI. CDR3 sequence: CASSYSSGQGNEKLFF. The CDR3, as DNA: TGTGCCAGCAGTTACTCCTCGGGACAGGGGAATGAAAAACTGTTTTTT.

The CDR3 reads CASSFQGIFREKLFF. The CDR3 bases are TGCGCCAGCAGCTTCCAGGGGATATTTCGGGAAAAACTGTTTTTT. The chain joins TRBV5-1 to TRBJ1-4; maybe TRBD1 (6 bases). Germline lookup yields CDR1 SGHRS and CDR2 YFSETQ. V dropped 2 bases and J dropped 8 bases, with 16 bases sitting between them. The CDR3 is 15 residues long.

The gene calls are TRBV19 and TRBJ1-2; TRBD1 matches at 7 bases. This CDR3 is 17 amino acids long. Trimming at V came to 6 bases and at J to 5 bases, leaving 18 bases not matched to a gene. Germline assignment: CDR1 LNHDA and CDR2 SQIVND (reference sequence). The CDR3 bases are TGTGCCAGTAGATATAACTTCCAGGGACAGACCTCTTATGGCTACACCTTC. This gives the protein CASRYNFQGQTSYGYTF.

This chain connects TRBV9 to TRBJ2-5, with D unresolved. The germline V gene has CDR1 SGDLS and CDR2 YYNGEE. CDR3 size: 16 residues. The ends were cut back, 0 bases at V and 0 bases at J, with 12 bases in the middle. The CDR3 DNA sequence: TGTGCCAGCAGCGTAGGAGAGGAGACGTACCAAGAGACCCAGTACTTC. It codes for CASSVGEETYQETQYF.

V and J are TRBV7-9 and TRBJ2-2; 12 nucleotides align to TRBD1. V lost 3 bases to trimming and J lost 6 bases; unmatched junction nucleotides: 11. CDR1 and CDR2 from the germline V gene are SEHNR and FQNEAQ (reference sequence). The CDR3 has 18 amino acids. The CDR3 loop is CASSFRSGTGGSAGELFF. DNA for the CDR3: TGTGCCAGCAGCTTCCGATCCGGGACAGGGGGCTCCGCCGGGGAGCTGTTTTTT.

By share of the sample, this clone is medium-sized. CDR3 DNA sequence: TGTGCCAGCAGCCAAGATGAGGCTGGAGGCGCCTACGAGCAGTACTTC. It yields the protein CASSQDEAGGAYEQYF. The rearrangement links TRBV4-2 to TRBJ2-7, with D perhaps matching TRBD2 (5 bases). The length of the CDR3 is 16 residues. Germline assignment: CDR1 LGHNA and CDR2 YNFKEQ. V was shortened by 0 bases and J by 2 bases, with 14 bases between the two germline ends.

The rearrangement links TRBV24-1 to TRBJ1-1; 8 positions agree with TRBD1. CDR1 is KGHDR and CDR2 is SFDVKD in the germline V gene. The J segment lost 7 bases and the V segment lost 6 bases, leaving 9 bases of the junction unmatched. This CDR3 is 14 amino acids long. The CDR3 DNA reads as TGTGCCACCAGTTTTTGGACAGGGCGCAGTGAAGCTTTCTTT. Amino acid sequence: CATSFWTGRSEAFF.